Below, one TCR beta chain is given with its context. The sample comes from a study of blood T cell repertoires in COVID-19. About the study: Samples taken during acute and convalescent COVID-19 were collected in the United States, Italy and Spain.

Those enrolled in Seattle joined during active infection and were followed longitudinally afterward. The CDR3 loop spans 17 amino acids. The ends lost 0 bases at V and 0 bases at J; junction bases unmatched: 6. The V gene's germline CDR1 is SGHDT and CDR2 YYEEEE. As handled by the study authors: Reference gene primer amplification gave nucleated cell count estimates. Profiled with immunoSEQ multiplex PCR; TCRdb holds only in-frame clones, not every one. Clonal size and the V and J genes are those of that table, whereas D and trimming came from the DNA. The sample comprises fewer than 450,000 clones, 87% of which are singletons, and about 6% rests with the top ten.

The sequence derives from a woman between 50 and 59 years old with COVID-19, enrolled during active disease. The material sequenced was peripheral blood. The rearrangement joins TRBV5-6 to TRBJ1-3; 7 bases fit TRBD1. The CDR3 DNA sequence: TGTGCCAGCAGCTTGGTTGACAGGGAAGCCTCTGGAAACACCATATATTTT. Its translation: CASSLVDREASGNTIYF.